The sequence of this T cell receptor beta chain was determined in a study of regulatory T cells in long-lasting Graves disease. There are 17 residues in the CDR3. V shed 5 bases, J shed 5 bases, and the junction held 13 bases outside the gene matches. Germline CDR1 reads DFQATT; CDR2 reads SNEGSKA (reference sequence). Time point indicated: persistent/refractory GD, antithyroid drugs over 5 years with positive TRAb. PBMCs provided the RNA from which the TCR library was made. A blood draw put about 9 milliliters of peripheral blood into EDTA tubes. Researchers made TCR beta libraries by using iRepertoire HTBI primers and running Arm-PCR on CDR3 regions. Authors' processing steps: The identification of about 68 TRBV and 11 to 15 TRBJ segments was made across samples. TCRdb re-called the multiplex PCR reads through MiXCR, storing one row per CDR3 protein. The V and J calls and clone size come from TCRdb's table, not from the authors' own analysis. Of 350,000 to 450,000 distinct CDR3 sequences listed, roughly 24% were seen once; the top ten hold less than 30%.

This sample comprised peripheral blood mononuclear cells (PBMCs), obtained when the disease was refractory, from a patient treated with antithyroid drugs. The sequence derives from a woman aged 35 to 49 with Graves disease. This chain uses TRBV20-1 with TRBJ2-3, with 13 nucleotides matching TRBD2. CDR3 in DNA: TGCAGTGCTCGTAGACCGGTCTGGACTAGCGGGAGAGATACGCAGTATTTT. Translating gives CSARRPVWTSGRDTQYF.